One sample yielded the 28 T cell receptor beta chains listed below, sequenced in a study of blood T cell repertoires in COVID-19. The method was immunoSEQ multiplex PCR; TCRdb's version includes in-frame clones alone and lacks a portion of them. The sample consists of approximately 180,000 clones, 75% to 90% of them appearing once. Specimen: PBMCs or T cells enriched from blood (not recorded which). These receptor sequences come from a man aged 35 to 55 who had recovered from COVID-19.

CDR3 bases: TGTGCCAGCAGCTTACGGGGGGGCACAGATACGCAGTATTTT. Translated, it gives CASSLRGGTDTQYF. J is TRBJ2-3 and V is TRBV7-3; the match to TRBD2 covers 7 bases. With V trimmed by 2 bases and J by 1 base, 0 bases remained unmatched. The CDR3 totals 14 residues. Germline values: CDR1 SGHTA, CDR2 FQGTGA.

This clone was seen just once. J is TRBJ1-2 and V is TRBV9, with 9 positions matching TRBD1. The germline gives CDR1 SGDLS, CDR2 YYNGEE. The CDR3 consists of 16 residues. With V trimmed by 2 bases and J by 4 bases, 9 bases remained unmatched. The DNA of the CDR3 is TGTGCCAGCAGCGTTGACCCGGGACAGGGATCCTATGGCTACACCTTC. Protein: CASSVDPGQGSYGYTF.

Written as DNA, the CDR3 is TGTGCCAGCAGCGTAGATCCCCTCCAGGGGGTGAAGGGCGGGGAGCTGTTTTTT. It codes for CASSVDPLQGVKGGELFF. The rearrangement uses TRBV9 and TRBJ2-2, with 7 bases fitting TRBD1. Germline V gives CDR1 SGDLS, CDR2 YYNGEE. V lost 0 bases and J lost 7; bases outside the gene matches: 15. The CDR3 consists of 18 residues.

The V gene is TRBV2, the J gene TRBJ1-5; D is ambiguous. CDR1 SNHLY and CDR2 FYNNEI come from the germline V gene. The CDR3 extends over 14 amino acids. Trimming left V 8 bases short and J 0 bases short, with 11 bases between. CDR3 in DNA: TGTGCCAGCTCGATCGGACTTAGCAATCAGCCCCAGCATTTT. Its protein is CASSIGLSNQPQHF.

The chain carries TRBV19 and TRBJ1-1; D remains ambiguous. With 6 bases removed from V and 8 bases from J, the gap between germline ends came to 16 bases. This CDR3 region has 13 residues. Germline V lookup: CDR1 LNHDA, CDR2 SQIVND (reference sequence). The CDR3 here is CASRPRGPFEAFF. The CDR3 DNA sequence: TGTGCCAGTAGGCCTAGAGGGCCGTTCGAAGCTTTCTTT.

V and J are TRBV4-1 and TRBJ1-1, with 7 bases aligning to TRBD1. Germline CDR1 reads MGHRA; CDR2 reads YSYEKL. The CDR3 is made up of 16 amino acids. V was pared by 0 bases and J by 1 base, with 5 bases of the junction left unmatched. The CDR3 loop reads CASSQDNGQANTEAFF. In DNA form, the CDR3 reads TGCGCCAGCAGCCAAGACAATGGACAGGCGAACACTGAAGCTTTCTTT.

This chain uses TRBV30 with TRBJ1-1; TRBD1 is a possible D gene (5 bases). CDR1 and CDR2 (germline): GTSNPN, SVGIG (reference sequence). The CDR3 is made up of 12 amino acids. Trimming took off 5 bases at V and 3 bases at J, with 10 bases between the two ends. The CDR3 loop is CAWAWGDTEAFF. In DNA form, the CDR3 reads TGTGCCTGGGCGTGGGGGGACACTGAAGCTTTCTTT.

CDR3 coding DNA: TGTGCCAGCATCACCCCCGGCGAGGCTGAAGCTTTCTTT. As protein: CASITPGEAEAFF. The rearrangement joins TRBV6-5 to TRBJ1-1; D remains unclear. V gave up 7 bases and J gave up 6 bases, with 15 bases separating them. CDR3 length: 13 amino acids. In germline, CDR1 is MNHEY, CDR2 SVGAGI.

The chain combines TRBV11-2 with TRBJ2-7, with 9 bases fitting TRBD2. This CDR3 is 14 amino acids long. In germline, CDR1 is SGHAT, CDR2 FQNNGV. V dropped 5 bases and J dropped 0; count of bases not matched to a gene: 2. The CDR3 DNA reads as TGTGCCAGCAGCCGTAGCGGGAGCTCCTACGAGCAGTACTTC. The encoded protein is CASSRSGSSYEQYF.

The chain has TRBV11-3 and TRBJ1-6; D not resolved. Germline V gene data show CDR1 as SGHNT and CDR2 as YENEEA. The V gene lost 5 bases and the J gene lost 0 bases, with 17 bases spanning the gap. The length of the CDR3 is 18 residues. CDR3 residues: CASSDLPGESSYNSPLHF. In nucleotides, the CDR3 is TGTGCCAGCAGCGATTTACCGGGAGAGAGCTCCTATAATTCACCCCTCCACTTT.

The chain links TRBV5-4 to TRBJ2-1; D unresolved. The CDR3 spans 11 residues. Germline V gives CDR1 SGHNT, CDR2 YYREEE (reference sequence). The V end was cut by 2 bases, the J end by 8 bases, with 5 bases between. In nucleotides, the CDR3 is TGTGCCAGCAGCTTATCGGATGAGCAGTTCTTC. It is translated as CASSLSDEQFF.

Here the CDR3 reads CASSSGTSANEQFF. In DNA form, the CDR3 reads TGTGCCAGCAGCTCCGGGACTAGCGCCAATGAGCAGTTCTTC. The chain links TRBV7-3 to TRBJ2-1; 10 positions match TRBD2. The CDR3 covers 14 residues. The ends lost 4 bases at V and 6 bases at J; junction bases unmatched: 3. The germline V gene encodes CDR1 SGHTA and CDR2 FQGTGA.

The chain is built from TRBV6-5 and TRBJ2-2; 8 bases fit TRBD2. J gave up 6 bases and V 4 bases, and 4 bases lay outside the gene matches. Germline V gene data show CDR1 as MNHEY and CDR2 as SVGAGI. The CDR3 runs 14 residues. The CDR3 is CASSLAGRPGELFF. CDR3 in DNA: TGTGCCAGCAGTTTAGCGGGGCGACCCGGGGAGCTGTTTTTT.

The chain recombines TRBV20-1 with TRBJ1-2; the match to TRBD1 covers 12 bases. The CDR3 has 15 amino acids. CDR1 is DFQATT and CDR2 is SNEGSKA in the germline V gene (reference sequence). Unmatched junction bases numbered 7, after V lost 3 bases and J lost 5 bases. CDR3 sequence: CSASLRDRGHYGYTF. The DNA of the CDR3 is TGCAGTGCTAGTCTCCGGGACAGGGGGCATTATGGCTACACCTTC.

The chain has TRBV7-9 and TRBJ1-5; D is unresolved. V gave up 5 bases and J gave up 9 bases, with 11 bases separating them. Germline values: CDR1 SEHNR, CDR2 FQNEAQ (reference sequence). The CDR3 loop spans 12 amino acids. The CDR3: CASSPEVGPQHF. The CDR3 nucleotides read TGTGCCAGCAGCCCCGAGGTGGGGCCCCAGCATTTT.

This clone was observed a few times. The chain combines TRBV7-3 with TRBJ2-6; D unclear. Germline values: CDR1 SGHTA, CDR2 FQGTGA. Trimming removed 1 base at V and 0 bases at J, with 4 bases between. The CDR3 length is 15 residues. In nucleotides, the CDR3 is TGTGCCAGCAGCTTAAGGGCCTCTGGGGCCAACGTCCTGACTTTC. Encoded protein: CASSLRASGANVLTF.

This chain joins TRBV27 and TRBJ1-2; D is possibly TRBD1 (5 bases). V was clipped by 5 bases and J by 8 bases, with 12 bases between them. The CDR3 totals 12 residues. Germline lookup yields CDR1 MNHEY and CDR2 SMNVEV (reference sequence). The DNA for the CDR3 is TGTGCCAGCAGTCAGGGAGGGTTAGGCTACACCTTC. It encodes CASSQGGLGYTF.

This chain uses TRBV9 with TRBJ2-6, with D perhaps TRBD1 (8 bases). V was clipped by 4 bases and J by 3 bases, with 17 bases between them. The CDR3 runs 17 residues. The germline gives CDR1 SGDLS, CDR2 YYNGEE. The CDR3 protein is CASSTHRGGNGANVLTF. DNA for the CDR3: TGTGCCAGCAGCACCCACAGGGGGGGTAATGGGGCCAACGTCCTGACTTTC.

The chain combines TRBV19 with TRBJ1-5; maybe TRBD1 (5 bases). The CDR3 extends over 15 amino acids. Trimming took off 4 bases at V and 3 bases at J, with 13 bases between the two ends. Germline CDR1 and CDR2: LNHDA and SQIVND (reference sequence). The DNA for the CDR3 is TGTGCCAGTAGTAGGGAGGGGACGGTCAATCAGCCCCAGCATTTT. Translation: CASSREGTVNQPQHF. Filled out from reference TRBV19 and TRBJ1-5, the complete variable domain reads DGGITQSPKYLFRKEGQNVTLSCEQNLNHDAMYWYRQDPGQGLRLIYYSQIVNDFQKGDIAEGYSVSREKKESFPLTVTSAQKNPTAFYLCASSREGTVNQPQHFGDGTRLSIL.

The chain recombines TRBV5-1 with TRBJ2-1, with 16 bases identical to TRBD2. The trim removed 4 bases at V and 6 bases at J, leaving 4 bases unmatched. CDR3 length: 16 residues. The V gene's germline CDR1 is SGHRS and CDR2 YFSETQ. CDR3 protein: CASSGGLAGGPNEQFF. As DNA, the CDR3 is TGCGCCAGCAGCGGGGGACTAGCGGGAGGGCCCAATGAGCAGTTCTTC.

The CDR3 region has the DNA TGTGCCAGCAGCCAAGACAATCCAGGACAGGGCACTGAAGCTTTCTTT. It codes for CASSQDNPGQGTEAFF. V is TRBV4-2 and J is TRBJ1-1, with 8 bases that match TRBD1. CDR1 is LGHNA and CDR2 is YNFKEQ in the germline V gene. This CDR3 spans 16 amino acids. V lost 0 bases and J lost 4; bases outside the gene matches: 7.

V gene TRBV28 combines with J gene TRBJ2-7; D gene ambiguous. V was cut by 3 bases and J by 7 bases, with 10 bases left in between. Germline CDR1 reads MDHEN; CDR2 reads SYDVKM. The CDR3 runs 12 residues. As DNA, the CDR3 is TGTGCCAGCAGTTTCCGGCGGCAAGAGCAGTACTTC. Encoded protein: CASSFRRQEQYF.

This chain connects TRBV6-5 to TRBJ1-2; a possible D gene is TRBD1 (5 bases). The CDR3 runs to 14 residues. The V gene's germline CDR1 is MNHEY and CDR2 SVGAGI. The V end lost 4 bases, the J end lost 4 bases, and 13 bases lay between the germline ends. In DNA form, the CDR3 reads TGTGCCAGCAGTTTTAGGGGAAAAGGCTATGGCTACACCTTC. This encodes CASSFRGKGYGYTF.

The genes are TRBV5-1 and TRBJ1-2; D unresolved. The CDR3 totals 12 residues. Germline V gene data show CDR1 as SGHRS and CDR2 as YFSETQ. Trimming cost V 5 bases and J 4 bases, with 9 bases left between them. The CDR3 reads CASRTDSYGYTF. The CDR3 DNA is TGCGCCAGCAGGACCGACTCCTATGGCTACACCTTC.

This chain joins TRBV5-4 and TRBJ1-1; maybe TRBD1 (6 bases). The CDR3 has 15 amino acids. Germline loops: CDR1 SGHNT, CDR2 YYREEE (reference sequence). The V and J ends lost 0 bases and 1 base respectively, with 10 bases between them. The CDR3 is CASSLDGTRNTEAFF. CDR3 DNA: TGTGCCAGCAGCTTGGATGGGACAAGGAACACTGAAGCTTTCTTT.

The V gene is TRBV5-6, the J gene TRBJ2-3, with 7 bases matching TRBD1. The germline CDR1 and CDR2 sequences are SGHDT and YYEEEE. The V segment lost 2 bases and the J segment 5 bases; nucleotides outside the gene matches: 8. The CDR3 spans 15 residues. In DNA form, the CDR3 reads TGTGCCAGCAGCTTTGCAGGGGGTGTTGTAGATACGCAGTATTTT. It specifies CASSFAGGVVDTQYF.

V is TRBV6-5 and J is TRBJ1-1; maybe TRBD1 (5 bases). Germline V gene lookup returns CDR1 MNHEY and CDR2 SVGAGI. Trimming took 6 bases from V and 3 from J, leaving 17 bases between them. CDR3 length: 15 residues. The CDR3 DNA sequence: TGTGCCAGCAGCCGACCTCAGGGCATGCACACTGAAGCTTTCTTT. Its translation is CASSRPQGMHTEAFF.

The rearrangement joins TRBV24-1 to TRBJ2-1; 7 bases agree with TRBD2. The CDR3 consists of 12 residues. The V and J ends lost 10 bases and 6 bases, in that order; junction bases with no gene match: 5. The germline V gene has CDR1 KGHDR and CDR2 SFDVKD. Here the CDR3 DNA reads TGTGCCACATCGTTAGCGGGCAATGAGCAGTTCTTC. This sequence encodes CATSLAGNEQFF.